Shown below are 22 T cell receptor beta chains from a single sample sequenced in a study of T cell repertoires in cytomegalovirus infection. TCRdb analysed the reads with MiXCR anew, one entry per CDR3 protein. The table has about 260,000 distinct CDR3 sequences, 9.1% seen once. Input material: PBMCs. The receptors were sampled from a human donor in good health (CMV status not recorded). Some clones in this sample may be carry-over from other donors' samples.

This clonotype appeared many times. V usage is TRBV28 and J usage is TRBJ2-3, with TRBD2 identical over 7 bases. V trimming: 6 bases; J trimming: 4 bases; junction bases outside the gene matches: 7. Germline assignment: CDR1 MDHEN and CDR2 SYDVKM. There are 14 residues in the CDR3. The CDR3 sequence is CASSRLGGADTQYF. In DNA, the CDR3 is TGTGCCAGCAGCCGGCTGGGGGGGGCAGATACGCAGTATTTT.

This clonotype was recorded many times. The gene calls are TRBV28 and TRBJ1-1; 9 nucleotides line up with TRBD1. V gave up 8 bases and J gave up 0 bases; unmatched junction bases: 4. The CDR3 extends over 14 amino acids. The germline CDR1 and CDR2 sequences are MDHEN and SYDVKM. The DNA for the CDR3 is TGTGCCAGCGGTGACAGGGGGATGAACACTGAAGCTTTCTTT. It translates to CASGDRGMNTEAFF.

This clonotype was counted at least ten times. The chain couples TRBV7-2 to TRBJ2-7; a possible D gene is TRBD1 (6 bases). Trimming removed 0 bases at V and 6 bases at J, with 18 bases between. Per the germline V gene, CDR1 is SGHTA and CDR2 is FQGNSA. This CDR3 has 16 amino acids. The CDR3 DNA sequence: TGTGCCAGCAGCTTAGCCGTCTTGGCGATCAGGGGCGAGCAGTACTTC. It translates to CASSLAVLAIRGEQYF.

This clonotype was seen a handful of times. This rearrangement joins TRBV30 to TRBJ2-7, with TRBD1 matching 7 bases. This CDR3 has 13 amino acids. Germline trimming cut 4 bases from V and 2 bases from J; bases unmatched to any gene: 5. Germline V gives CDR1 GTSNPN, CDR2 SVGIG (reference sequence). The CDR3 DNA follows: TGTGCCTGGAAACGGGACAGACCCTACGAGCAGTACTTC. This codes for CAWKRDRPYEQYF.

The V and J genes are TRBV19 and TRBJ1-5; no clear D. V gave up 5 bases and J gave up 3 bases, with 5 bases separating them. CDR1 LNHDA and CDR2 SQIVND come from the germline V gene (reference sequence). This CDR3 is 12 amino acids long. CDR3: CASSVYNQPQHF. The CDR3 bases are TGTGCCAGTAGTGTCTACAATCAGCCCCAGCATTTT.

At least ten counts were recorded for this clonotype. The V gene is TRBV7-8, the J gene TRBJ1-1; D gene ambiguous. This CDR3 contains 10 residues. CDR1 is SGHVS and CDR2 is FQNEAQ in the germline V gene. Trimming shortened V by 8 bases and J by 7 bases, and 8 bases separated the two germline ends. The CDR3 here is CASGIGEAFF. The DNA of the CDR3 is TGTGCCAGCGGGATTGGTGAAGCTTTCTTT. The full variable domain, in which reference TRBV7-8 and TRBJ1-1 provide the parts outside the CDR3, is GAGVSQSPRYKVAKRGQDVALRCDPISGHVSLFWYQQALGQGPEFLTYFQNEAQLDKSGLPSDRFFAERPEGSVSTLKIQRTQQEDSAVYLCASGIGEAFFGQGTRLTVV.

In this sample, this clonotype turned up a few times. The rearrangement joins TRBV11-2 to TRBJ2-5; tentatively, D is TRBD1 (6 bases). In germline, CDR1 is SGHAT, CDR2 FQNNGV. V lost 5 bases, J lost 0 bases, and 19 bases lay in between. The CDR3 totals 17 residues. The CDR3 nucleotides are TGTGCCAGCAGCCTAGGGGAGACAGGACCTTACCAAGAGACCCAGTACTTC. Protein: CASSLGETGPYQETQYF.

The sample holds many counts of this clonotype. The chain joins TRBV7-2 to TRBJ2-1; 9 positions agree with TRBD2. V was pared by 1 base and J by 8 bases, with 6 bases of the junction left unmatched. CDR3 length: 15 amino acids. Germline V gives CDR1 SGHTA, CDR2 FQGNSA. CDR3 nucleotides: TGTGCCAGCAGCTTAGGGGCGGGGGGGCCTGATGAGCAGTTCTTC. This sequence encodes CASSLGAGGPDEQFF.

This clonotype was counted between two and nine times. The genes are TRBV7-2 and TRBJ2-7, with 8 positions matching TRBD1. CDR1 and CDR2 from the germline V gene are SGHTA and FQGNSA. CDR3 length equals 14 residues. V lost 5 bases to trimming and J lost 4 bases; unmatched junction nucleotides: 7. The CDR3, as DNA: TGTGCCAGCAGCCTGACAGGGGATCATTACGAGCAGTACTTC. Its protein product is CASSLTGDHYEQYF. Full variable domain (remainder filled in from reference TRBV7-2 and TRBJ2-7): GAGVSQSPSNKVTEKGKDVELRCDPISGHTALYWYRQSLGQGLEFLIYFQGNSAPDKSGLPSDRFSAERTGGSVSTLTIQRTQQEDSAVYLCASSLTGDHYEQYFGPGTRLTVT.

This clonotype was counted ten times or more. The V gene is TRBV3-1, the J gene TRBJ1-5; 7 bases align to TRBD1. Germline lookup yields CDR1 LGHDT and CDR2 YNNKEL (reference sequence). Germline trimming cut 5 bases from V and 7 bases from J; bases unmatched to any gene: 8. The CDR3 spans 14 residues. Here the CDR3 DNA reads TGTGCCAGCAGCGATAGGACAGGAAGGCAGCCCCAGCATTTT. Translated, it gives CASSDRTGRQPQHF.

This clonotype was recorded at least ten times. V and J are TRBV19 and TRBJ2-7; a possible D gene is TRBD1 (5 bases). The CDR3 contains 14 residues. The ends were cut back, 0 bases at V and 3 bases at J, with 9 bases in the middle. The germline V gene has CDR1 LNHDA and CDR2 SQIVND (reference sequence). CDR3 coding DNA: TGTGCCAGTAGTATAGATCTGACAGTCTACGAGCAGTACTTC. Amino acid sequence: CASSIDLTVYEQYF.

This clonotype occurred many times. V is TRBV5-6 and J is TRBJ1-1, with D hard to call. Germline assignment: CDR1 SGHDT and CDR2 YYEEEE. The length of the CDR3 is 13 residues. V dropped 1 base and J dropped 1 base, with 5 bases sitting between them. Written as DNA, the CDR3 is TGTGCCAGCAGCTTGCCGAGGAACACTGAAGCTTTCTTT. Protein sequence: CASSLPRNTEAFF.

The genes are TRBV29-1 and TRBJ1-1, with D uncertain. Trimming took 5 bases from V and 11 from J, leaving 18 bases between them. This CDR3 contains 12 residues. Germline V gives CDR1 SQVTM, CDR2 ANQGSEA. Here the CDR3 DNA reads TGCAGCGTTTCGACACGGCTAATCGAGGCTTTCTTT. It specifies CSVSTRLIEAFF.

This clonotype was counted between two and nine times. The chain employs TRBV19 and TRBJ2-2; 7 nucleotides line up with TRBD1. Germline CDR1 is LNHDA and CDR2 is SQIVND (reference sequence). V gave up 6 bases and J gave up 4 bases; unmatched junction bases: 11. CDR3 length equals 16 residues. CDR3 in DNA: TGTGCCAGTAGAAGGAGCAGGGGGAGTAGCACCGGGGAGCTGTTTTTT. Translation gives CASRRSRGSSTGELFF. Together with reference TRBV19 and TRBJ2-2, the CDR3 gives the full variable domain: DGGITQSPKYLFRKEGQNVTLSCEQNLNHDAMYWYRQDPGQGLRLIYYSQIVNDFQKGDIAEGYSVSREKKESFPLTVTSAQKNPTAFYLCASRRSRGSSTGELFFGEGSRLTVL.

The table lists this clonotype with a few counts. The genes are TRBV28 and TRBJ2-5; TRBD1 matches 12 bases. Germline assignment: CDR1 MDHEN and CDR2 SYDVKM. This CDR3 has 15 residues. J lost 4 bases, V lost 6 bases, and 6 bases had no gene match. This CDR3 reads CASRTAGQGAETQYF. As DNA, the CDR3 is TGTGCCAGCAGGACGGCGGGACAGGGGGCAGAGACCCAGTACTTC.

The rearrangement uses TRBV29-1 and TRBJ2-7; D gene unclear. Germline-derived CDR1 and CDR2 are SQVTM and ANQGSEA. Trimming cost V 2 bases and J 6 bases, with 8 bases left between them. The CDR3 is 11 residues long. CDR3 sequence reads: CSVENSREQYF. The CDR3 region has the DNA TGCAGCGTTGAAAACAGCCGCGAGCAGTACTTC.

This clonotype appeared once. This likely comes from a read error, as the CDR3 has no conserved phenylalanine or tryptophan at its end. V and J are TRBV11-2 and TRBJ1-3; D not resolved. Trimming took 5 bases from V and 1 from J, leaving 12 bases between them. This CDR3 is 15 amino acids long. In germline, CDR1 is SGHAT, CDR2 FQNNGV. The CDR3 is CASSLMGSSGNTIYS. In DNA, the CDR3 is TGTGCCAGCAGCCTCATGGGAAGTTCTGGAAACACCATATATTCT.

This clonotype was seen many times. The chain combines TRBV11-2 with TRBJ2-3; 7 bases match TRBD2. The CDR3 is 16 amino acids. Losses at the gene ends were 3 bases for V and 0 bases for J; bases not matched to a gene: 6. The V gene's germline CDR1 is SGHAT and CDR2 FQNNGV. The CDR3: CASSFPMGGSTDTQYF. The CDR3 DNA is TGTGCCAGCAGCTTCCCGATGGGGGGGAGCACAGATACGCAGTATTTT.

This clonotype was detected ten times or more. CDR3 sequence reads: CASSRIRDRRHTSGDGYTF. For the CDR3, the DNA is TGTGCCAGCAGCCGGATACGGGACAGGCGCCACACCTCAGGGGATGGCTACACCTTC. The genes are TRBV11-2 and TRBJ1-2; 8 positions agree with TRBD1. This CDR3 region has 19 residues. Germline lookup yields CDR1 SGHAT and CDR2 FQNNGV. With V trimmed by 5 bases and J by 6 bases, 23 bases remained unmatched.

Ten or more counts support this clonotype. The CDR3 DNA reads TGTGCCAGCAGCTTCCGGGGCTCATCGGCCAATGAGCAGTTCTTC. Translation gives CASSFRGSSANEQFF. The gene calls are TRBV7-6 and TRBJ2-1; D could derive from TRBD1 or TRBD2 (5 bases each). V was trimmed by 3 bases and J by 6 bases, leaving 15 bases between them. Germline-derived CDR1 and CDR2 are SGHVS and FNYEAQ. This CDR3 has 15 residues.

The CDR3 DNA follows: TGTGCCAGCAGTGCTGGACAGGGATTGCCCCAGCATTTT. Translation: CASSAGQGLPQHF. The V gene is TRBV6-1, the J gene TRBJ1-5, with TRBD1 matching 8 bases. Germline assignment: CDR1 MNHNS and CDR2 SASEGT. V shed 4 bases, J shed 9 bases, and the junction held 5 bases outside the gene matches. This CDR3 contains 13 residues.

This clonotype was observed at least ten times. The chain is built from TRBV7-2 and TRBJ1-2; D remains unclear. The CDR3 is 15 amino acids. Per germline, CDR1 SGHTA and CDR2 FQGNSA. V shed 0 bases and J shed 7 bases, with 15 bases lying between them. The CDR3 coding sequence is TGTGCCAGCAGCTTAGCGGCCGCGAAAGGTTCTGGCTACACCTTC. Translating it yields CASSLAAAKGSGYTF. Combining the CDR3 with reference TRBV7-2 and TRBJ1-2 gives the whole variable domain GAGVSQSPSNKVTEKGKDVELRCDPISGHTALYWYRQSLGQGLEFLIYFQGNSAPDKSGLPSDRFSAERTGGSVSTLTIQRTQQEDSAVYLCASSLAAAKGSGYTFGSGTRLTVV.